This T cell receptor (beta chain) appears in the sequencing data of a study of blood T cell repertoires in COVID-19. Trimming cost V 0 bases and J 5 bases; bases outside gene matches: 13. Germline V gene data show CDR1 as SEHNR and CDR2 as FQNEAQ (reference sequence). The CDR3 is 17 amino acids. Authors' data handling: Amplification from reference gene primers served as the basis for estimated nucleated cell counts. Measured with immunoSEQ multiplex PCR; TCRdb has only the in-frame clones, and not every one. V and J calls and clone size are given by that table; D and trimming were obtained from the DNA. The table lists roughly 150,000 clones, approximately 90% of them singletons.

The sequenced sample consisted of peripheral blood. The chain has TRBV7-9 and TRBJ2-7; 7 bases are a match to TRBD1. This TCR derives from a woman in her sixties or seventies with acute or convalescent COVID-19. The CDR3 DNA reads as TGTGCCAGCAGCTTAGCACACGGCAGGGGGTTTGCCCACGAGCAGTACTTC. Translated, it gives CASSLAHGRGFAHEQYF.